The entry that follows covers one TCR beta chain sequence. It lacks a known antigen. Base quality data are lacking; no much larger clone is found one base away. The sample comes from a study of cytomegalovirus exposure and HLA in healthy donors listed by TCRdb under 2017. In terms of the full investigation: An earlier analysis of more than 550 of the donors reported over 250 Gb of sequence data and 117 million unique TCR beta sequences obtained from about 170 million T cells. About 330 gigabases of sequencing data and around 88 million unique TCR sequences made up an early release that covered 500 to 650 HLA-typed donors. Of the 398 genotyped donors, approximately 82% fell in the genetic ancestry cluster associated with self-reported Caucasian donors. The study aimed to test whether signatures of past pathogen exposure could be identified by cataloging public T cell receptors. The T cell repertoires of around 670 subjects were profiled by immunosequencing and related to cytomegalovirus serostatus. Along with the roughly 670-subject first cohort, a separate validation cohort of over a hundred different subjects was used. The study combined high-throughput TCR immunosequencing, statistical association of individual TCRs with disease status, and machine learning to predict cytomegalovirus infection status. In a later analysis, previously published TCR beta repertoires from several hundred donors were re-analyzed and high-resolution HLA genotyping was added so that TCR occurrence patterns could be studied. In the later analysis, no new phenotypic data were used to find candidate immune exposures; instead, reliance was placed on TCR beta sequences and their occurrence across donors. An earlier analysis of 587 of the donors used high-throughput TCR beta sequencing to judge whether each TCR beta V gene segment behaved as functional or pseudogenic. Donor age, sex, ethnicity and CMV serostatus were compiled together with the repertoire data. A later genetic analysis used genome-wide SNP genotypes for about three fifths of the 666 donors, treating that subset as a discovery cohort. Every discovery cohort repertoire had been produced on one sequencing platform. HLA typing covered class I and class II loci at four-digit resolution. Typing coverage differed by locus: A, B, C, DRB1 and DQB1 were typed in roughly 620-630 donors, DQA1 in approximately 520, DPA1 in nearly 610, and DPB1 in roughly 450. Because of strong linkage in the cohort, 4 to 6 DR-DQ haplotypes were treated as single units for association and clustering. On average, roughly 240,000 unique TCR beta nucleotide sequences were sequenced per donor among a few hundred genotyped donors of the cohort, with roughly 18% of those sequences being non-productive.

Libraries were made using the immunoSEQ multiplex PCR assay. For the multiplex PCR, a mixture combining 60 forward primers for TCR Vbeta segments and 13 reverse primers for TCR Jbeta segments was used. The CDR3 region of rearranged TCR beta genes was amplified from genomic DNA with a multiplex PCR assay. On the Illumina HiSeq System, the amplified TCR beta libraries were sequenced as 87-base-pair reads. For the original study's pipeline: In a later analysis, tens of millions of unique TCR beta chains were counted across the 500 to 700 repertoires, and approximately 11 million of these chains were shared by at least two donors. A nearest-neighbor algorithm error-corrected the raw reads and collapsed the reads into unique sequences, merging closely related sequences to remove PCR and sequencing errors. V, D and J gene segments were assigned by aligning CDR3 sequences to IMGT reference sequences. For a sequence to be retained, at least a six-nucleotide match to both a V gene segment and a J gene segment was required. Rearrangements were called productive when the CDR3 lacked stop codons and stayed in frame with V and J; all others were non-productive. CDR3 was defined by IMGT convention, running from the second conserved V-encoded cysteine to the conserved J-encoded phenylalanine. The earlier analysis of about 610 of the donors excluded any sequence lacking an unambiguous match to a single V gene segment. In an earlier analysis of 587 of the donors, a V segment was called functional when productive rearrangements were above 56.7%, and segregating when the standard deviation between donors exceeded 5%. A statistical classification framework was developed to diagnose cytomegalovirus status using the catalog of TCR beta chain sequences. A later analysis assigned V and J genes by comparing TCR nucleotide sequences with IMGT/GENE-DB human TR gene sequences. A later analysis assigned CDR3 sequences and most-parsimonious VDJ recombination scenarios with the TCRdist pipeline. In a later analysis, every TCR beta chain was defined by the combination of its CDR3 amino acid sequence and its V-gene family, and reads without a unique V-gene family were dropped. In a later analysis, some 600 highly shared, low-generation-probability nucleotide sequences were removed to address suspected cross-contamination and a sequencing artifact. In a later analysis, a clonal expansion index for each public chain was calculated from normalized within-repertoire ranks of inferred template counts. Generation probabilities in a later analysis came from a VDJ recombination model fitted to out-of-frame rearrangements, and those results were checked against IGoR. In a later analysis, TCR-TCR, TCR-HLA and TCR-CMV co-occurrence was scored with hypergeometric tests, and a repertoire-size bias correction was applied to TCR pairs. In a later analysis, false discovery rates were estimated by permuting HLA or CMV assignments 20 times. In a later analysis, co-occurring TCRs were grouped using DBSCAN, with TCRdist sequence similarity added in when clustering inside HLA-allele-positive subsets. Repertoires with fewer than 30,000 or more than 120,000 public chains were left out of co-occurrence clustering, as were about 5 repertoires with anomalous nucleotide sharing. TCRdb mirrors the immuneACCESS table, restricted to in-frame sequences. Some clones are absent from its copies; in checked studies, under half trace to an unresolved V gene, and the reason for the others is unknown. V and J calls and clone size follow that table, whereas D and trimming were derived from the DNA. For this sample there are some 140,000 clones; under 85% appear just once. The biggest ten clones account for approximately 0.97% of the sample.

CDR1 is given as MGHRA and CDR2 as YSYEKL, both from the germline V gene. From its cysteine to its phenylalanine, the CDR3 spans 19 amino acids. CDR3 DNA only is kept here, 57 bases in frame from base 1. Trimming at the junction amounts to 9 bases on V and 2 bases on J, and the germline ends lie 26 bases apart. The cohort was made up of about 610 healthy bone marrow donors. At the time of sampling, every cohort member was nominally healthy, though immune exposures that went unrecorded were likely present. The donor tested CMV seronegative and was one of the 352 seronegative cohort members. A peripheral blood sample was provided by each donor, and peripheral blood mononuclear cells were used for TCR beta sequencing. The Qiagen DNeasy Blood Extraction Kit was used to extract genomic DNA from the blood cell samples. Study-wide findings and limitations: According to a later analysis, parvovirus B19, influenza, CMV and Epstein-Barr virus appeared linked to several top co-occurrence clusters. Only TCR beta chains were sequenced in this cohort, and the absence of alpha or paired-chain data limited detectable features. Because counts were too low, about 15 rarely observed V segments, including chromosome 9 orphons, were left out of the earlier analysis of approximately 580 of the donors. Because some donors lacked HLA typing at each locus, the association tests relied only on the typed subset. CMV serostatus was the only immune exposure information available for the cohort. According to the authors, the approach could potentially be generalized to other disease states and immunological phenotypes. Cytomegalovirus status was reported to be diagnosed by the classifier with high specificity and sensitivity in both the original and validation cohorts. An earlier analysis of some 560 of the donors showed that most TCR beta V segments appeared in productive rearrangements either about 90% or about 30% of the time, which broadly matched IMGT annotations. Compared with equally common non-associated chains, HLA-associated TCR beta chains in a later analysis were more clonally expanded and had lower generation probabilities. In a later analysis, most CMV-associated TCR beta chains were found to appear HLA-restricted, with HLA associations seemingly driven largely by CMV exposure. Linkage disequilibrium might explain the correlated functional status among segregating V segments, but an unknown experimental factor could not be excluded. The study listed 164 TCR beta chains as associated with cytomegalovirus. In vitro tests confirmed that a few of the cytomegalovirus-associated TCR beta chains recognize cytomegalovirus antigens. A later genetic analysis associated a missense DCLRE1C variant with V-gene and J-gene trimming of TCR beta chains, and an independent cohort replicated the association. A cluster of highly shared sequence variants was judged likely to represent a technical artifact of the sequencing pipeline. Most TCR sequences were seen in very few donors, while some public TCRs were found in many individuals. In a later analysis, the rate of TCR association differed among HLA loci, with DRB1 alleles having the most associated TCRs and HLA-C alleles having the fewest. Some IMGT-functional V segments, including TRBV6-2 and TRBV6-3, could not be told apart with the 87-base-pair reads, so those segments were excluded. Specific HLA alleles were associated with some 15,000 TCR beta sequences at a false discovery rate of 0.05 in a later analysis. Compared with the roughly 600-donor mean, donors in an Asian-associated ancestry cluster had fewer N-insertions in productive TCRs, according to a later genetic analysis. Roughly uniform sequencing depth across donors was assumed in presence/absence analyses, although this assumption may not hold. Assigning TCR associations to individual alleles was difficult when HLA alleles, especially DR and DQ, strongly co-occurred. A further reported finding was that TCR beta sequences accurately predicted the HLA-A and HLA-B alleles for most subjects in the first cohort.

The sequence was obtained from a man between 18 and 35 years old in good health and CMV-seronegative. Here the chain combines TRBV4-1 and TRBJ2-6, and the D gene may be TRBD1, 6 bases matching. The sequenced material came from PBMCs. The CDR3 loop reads CASSQGGPGLGAGANVLTF. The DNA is TGCGCCAGTTCTCAAGGGGGTCCAGGGCTCGGGGCTGGGGCCAACGTCCTGACTTTC.